The rows below give T cell receptor beta chains drawn from one sample of a study of T-cell memory formation after mild COVID-19. TCRdb processed the 5' RACE reads anew with MiXCR; each CDR3 protein has one entry. The table records about 340,000 distinct CDR3 sequences, about 16% of them present only once. Sequences were obtained from PBMCs or a T cell subset sorted from them (not recorded which). The receptors were gathered from a man aged 18-30 years who had mild COVID-19 (a few samples of this study predate the infection). Cell type and time point are not known. CDR3s include the opening cysteine and the closing phenylalanine or tryptophan. A D gene is named only where the DNA matches it firmly. Only part of the rows carry a size: once, few, many, or a class if the clone is expanded.

TRBJ1-2 TRBV7-2 few - CASSLGQGRGIYGYTF TGTGCCAGCAGCTTAGGGCAGGGCAGGGGAATCTATGGCTACACCTTC
TRBJ2-3 TRBV9 - TRBD2 CASSVVAGGMTDTQYF TGTGCCAGCAGCGTAGTAGCGGGGGGGATGACAGATACGCAGTATTTT
TRBJ1-4 TRBV7-2 few - CASSAHRGPNEKLFF TGTGCCAGCAGCGCCCATCGGGGTCCTAATGAAAAACTGTTTTTT
TRBJ2-7 TRBV6-2/TRBV6-3 few - CASRLTGTAQYF TGTGCCAGCAGGCTCACAGGGACGGCGCAGTACTTC
TRBJ2-5 TRBV5-1 - - CASSLGMEGETQYF TGCGCCAGCAGCCTTGGCATGGAGGGAGAGACCCAGTACTTC
TRBJ1-1 TRBV4-1 few TRBD1 CASSPRRPGQPRSEAFF TGCGCCAGCAGCCCCAGGCGACCGGGACAGCCTCGCTCTGAAGCTTTCTTT
TRBJ2-2 TRBV6-2/TRBV6-3 few TRBD2 CASSPSGGRTGELFF TGTGCCAGCAGCCCTAGCGGGGGAAGGACCGGGGAGCTGTTTTTT
TRBJ1-1 TRBV14 few - CASSKKPPGHGDEAFF TGTGCCAGCAGCAAAAAGCCCCCGGGACATGGAGATGAAGCTTTCTTT
TRBJ1-2 TRBV5-1 few - CASSVRRGRYGYTF TGCGCCAGCAGCGTACGACGGGGTCGGTATGGCTACACCTTC
TRBJ1-6 TRBV5-1 few - CASSPPPDGLHLVHF TGCGCCAGCAGCCCTCCCCCCGATGGCCTCCATCTCGTCCACTTT
TRBJ2-3 TRBV11-2 many TRBD2 CASSQTSGGVTDTQYF TGTGCCAGCAGCCAGACTAGCGGGGGGGTCACAGATACGCAGTATTTT
TRBJ1-5 TRBV24-1 - TRBD1 CATSAGTENSNQPQHF TGTGCCACCAGTGCCGGGACAGAAAATAGCAATCAGCCCCAGCATTTT
TRBJ1-6 TRBV5-1 - - CASSLAAVRSPLHF TGCGCCAGCAGCTTGGCGGCGGTCCGTTCACCCCTCCACTTT
TRBJ1-1 TRBV7-9 many - CASSRRLDTEAFF TGTGCCAGCAGCCGCAGATTGGATACTGAAGCTTTCTTT
TRBJ2-3 TRBV5-8 few - CASSLGGARDTKYF TGTGCCAGCAGCTTGGGGGGGGCCCGAGATACGAAGTATTTT
TRBJ2-1 TRBV12-3/TRBV12-4 - TRBD2 CASRPSGAGGINEQFF TGTGCCAGCAGACCCTCCGGGGCGGGGGGGATAAATGAGCAGTTCTTC
TRBJ2-7 TRBV11-2 - - CASSPPIGRREAYEQYF TGTGCCAGCAGCCCCCCCATAGGAAGGAGGGAGGCCTACGAGCAGTACTTC
TRBJ1-2 TRBV29-1 few - CSDDPGQPNYGYTF TGCAGCGATGATCCGGGACAACCAAACTATGGCTACACCTTC
TRBJ2-3 TRBV6-4 - TRBD2 CASSAAGGSTDTQYF TGTGCCAGCAGTGCCGCGGGGGGGTCCACAGATACGCAGTATTTT
TRBJ2-6 TRBV2 few - CASSEVGYSGANVLTF TGTGCCAGCAGTGAAGTTGGGTACTCTGGGGCCAACGTCCTGACTTTC
TRBJ1-5 TRBV5-1 few - CASSFAGALNQPQHF TGCGCCAGCAGCTTCGCAGGGGCCCTCAATCAGCCCCAGCATTTT
TRBJ2-7 TRBV29-1 few - CSVRDPVNYEQYF TGCAGCGTTAGGGACCCCGTGAACTACGAGCAGTACTTC
TRBJ2-5 TRBV7-6 - TRBD1 CASSLGPGQEETQYF TGTGCCAGCAGCTTAGGCCCGGGACAGGAAGAGACCCAGTACTTC
TRBJ2-7 TRBV5-6 many - CASSLGTVYEQYF TGTGCCAGCAGCTTGGGGACAGTATACGAGCAGTACTTC
TRBJ1-5 TRBV9 few - CASSEAAGSQPQHF TGTGCCAGCAGCGAGGCAGCAGGGTCTCAGCCCCAGCATTTT
TRBJ2-1 TRBV7-8 few TRBD1 CASSSGTGPYNEQFF TGTGCCAGCAGCTCCGGGACAGGGCCCTACAATGAGCAGTTCTTC
TRBJ1-2 TRBV29-1 - - CSVATAVGGYTF TGCAGCGTGGCGACAGCCGTCGGCGGCTACACCTTC
TRBJ1-5 TRBV20-1 - - CSAITKGNQPQHF TGCAGTGCAATTACAAAGGGCAATCAGCCCCAGCATTTT
TRBJ1-3 TRBV12-3/TRBV12-4 - - CASSSDTGGTIYF TGTGCCAGCAGTTCGGACACCGGGGGCACCATATATTTT
TRBJ1-5 TRBV20-1 - - CSAYPGGHDNQPQHF TGCAGTGCTTACCCCGGGGGGCATGACAATCAGCCCCAGCATTTT
TRBJ2-3 TRBV5-1 many TRBD2 CASSTGLVSTDTQYF TGCGCCAGCAGCACCGGACTAGTAAGCACAGATACGCAGTATTTT
TRBJ2-6 TRBV6-5 - - CASSYSQGTGANVLTF TGTGCCAGCAGTTACTCGCAGGGGACCGGGGCCAACGTCCTGACTTTC
TRBJ1-3 TRBV10-3 - - CAISRLGNTIYF TGTGCCATCAGCAGACTAGGGAACACCATATATTTT
TRBJ1-2 TRBV2 - - CASSEAGVSGYTF TGTGCCAGCAGTGAAGCAGGGGTTAGTGGCTACACCTTC
TRBJ2-3 TRBV7-8 few TRBD1 CASGHRGPADTQYF TGTGCCAGCGGACACAGGGGGCCCGCAGATACGCAGTATTTT
TRBJ1-1 TRBV25-1 - - CASRDLRENTEAFF TGTGCCAGCAGGGACCTTAGGGAGAACACTGAAGCTTTCTTT
TRBJ2-5 TRBV5-6 - - CASSLRTAGGETQYF TGTGCCAGCAGCTTGCGAACAGCAGGTGGAGAGACCCAGTACTTC
TRBJ2-7 TRBV27 few TRBD1 CATTTTWTGEQYF TGTGCCACCACGACCACCTGGACAGGAGAGCAGTACTTC
TRBJ2-3 TRBV5-1 few - CASTPGRQGAADTQYF TGCGCCAGCACCCCCGGGAGGCAGGGGGCCGCAGATACGCAGTATTTT
TRBJ2-5 TRBV11-2 - - CASSLESSETQYF TGTGCCAGCAGCTTAGAGTCGTCAGAGACCCAGTACTTC
TRBJ2-1 TRBV6-5 - TRBD2 CASKSSGGTYNEQFF TGTGCCAGCAAATCTAGCGGGGGGACCTACAATGAGCAGTTCTTC
TRBJ2-1 TRBV9 few TRBD2 CASSPRTSGYNEQFF TGTGCCAGCAGCCCCCGGACTAGCGGTTACAATGAGCAGTTCTTC
TRBJ2-1 TRBV6-1 few - CASTVRSSYNEQFF TGTGCCAGCACCGTCAGGTCTTCCTACAATGAGCAGTTCTTC
TRBJ1-1 TRBV5-1 - - CASSLMGDKNWNTEAFF TGCGCCAGCAGCTTGATGGGGGACAAAAATTGGAACACTGAAGCTTTCTTT
TRBJ1-1 TRBV2 few - CASQASPGRLNTEAFF TGTGCCAGCCAAGCCTCCCCGGGTCGGTTGAACACTGAAGCTTTCTTT
TRBJ2-3 TRBV3-1 many - CASSQVSLRQAQGQYF TGTGCCAGCAGCCAAGTTTCACTTCGACAGGCCCAGGGGCAGTATTTT
TRBJ2-1 TRBV7-3 many - CASSAHRAPRRYEQFF TGTGCCAGCAGCGCCCACAGGGCCCCGCGCCGGTATGAGCAGTTCTTC
TRBJ2-5 TRBV12-3/TRBV12-4 - TRBD1 CASSLGQGARETQYF TGTGCCAGCAGTTTAGGGCAGGGGGCTCGGGAGACCCAGTACTTC
TRBJ2-7 TRBV12-3/TRBV12-4 - - CASSLTGREQYF TGTGCCAGCAGTTTAACAGGCCGCGAGCAGTACTTC